The sequence of this T cell receptor beta chain was determined in a study of Ad26.COV2.S vaccination and SARS-CoV-2 variants. Overall study: The COV1001 Ad26.COV2.S trial arm included the donor. Ad26.COV2.S, an intramuscular injection, was given once or twice 56 days apart.

The CDR3 is 15 residues long. CDR1 and CDR2 from the germline V gene are SGDLS and YYNGEE. V was pared by 4 bases and J by 0 bases, with 2 bases of the junction left unmatched. Repertoires were generated with immunoSEQ multiplex PCR, while TCRdb's copy carries only in-frame clones and drops some. The table has approximately 500,000 clones, around nine tenths seen once. Treatment reported: roughly 18 received Ad26.COV2.S at low or high dose, single or two shots; about 5 received placebo; per-sample allocation not given. Day 63 after the first injection of vaccine or placebo was the sampling time. Recruitment in Boston yielded a donor of adult age, 18-55 years.

This specimen was peripheral blood, taken in a trial of Ad26.COV2.S vaccine versus placebo. This sequence originates from a person between 18 and 59 years old who received the Ad26.COV2.S COVID-19 vaccine or a placebo. The V call is TRBV9, the J call TRBJ2-7; 12 positions agree with TRBD2. CDR3 coding DNA: TGTGCCAGCAGCCCGGGACTAGCGGGCTCCTACGAGCAGTACTTC. The encoded protein is CASSPGLAGSYEQYF.